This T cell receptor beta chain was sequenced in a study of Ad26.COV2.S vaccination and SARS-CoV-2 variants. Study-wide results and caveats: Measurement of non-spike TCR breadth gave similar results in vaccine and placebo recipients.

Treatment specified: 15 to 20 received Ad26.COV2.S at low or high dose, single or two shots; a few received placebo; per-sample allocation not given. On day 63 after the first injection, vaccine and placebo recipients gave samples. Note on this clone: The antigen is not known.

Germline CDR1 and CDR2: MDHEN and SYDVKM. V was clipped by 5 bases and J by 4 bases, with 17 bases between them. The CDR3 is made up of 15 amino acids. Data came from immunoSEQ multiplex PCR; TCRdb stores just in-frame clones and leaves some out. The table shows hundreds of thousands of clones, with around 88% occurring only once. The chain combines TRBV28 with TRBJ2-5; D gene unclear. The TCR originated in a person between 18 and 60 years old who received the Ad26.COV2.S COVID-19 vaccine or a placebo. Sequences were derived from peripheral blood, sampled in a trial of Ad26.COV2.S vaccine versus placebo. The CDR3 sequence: CASSNPPGTGETQYF. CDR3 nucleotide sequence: TGTGCCAGCAGTAACCCCCCGGGTACGGGAGAGACCCAGTACTTC.